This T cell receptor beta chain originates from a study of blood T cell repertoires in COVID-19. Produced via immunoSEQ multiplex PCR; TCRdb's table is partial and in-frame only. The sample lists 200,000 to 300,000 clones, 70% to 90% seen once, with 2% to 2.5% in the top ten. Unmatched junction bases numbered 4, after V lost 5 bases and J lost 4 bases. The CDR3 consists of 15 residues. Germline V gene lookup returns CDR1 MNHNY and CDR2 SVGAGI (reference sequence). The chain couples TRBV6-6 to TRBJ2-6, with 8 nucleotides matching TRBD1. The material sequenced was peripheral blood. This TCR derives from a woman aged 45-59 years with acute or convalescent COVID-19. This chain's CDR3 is CASSNRGSGANVLTF. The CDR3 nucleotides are TGTGCCAGCAGTAACAGGGGGTCGGGGGCCAACGTCCTGACTTTC.